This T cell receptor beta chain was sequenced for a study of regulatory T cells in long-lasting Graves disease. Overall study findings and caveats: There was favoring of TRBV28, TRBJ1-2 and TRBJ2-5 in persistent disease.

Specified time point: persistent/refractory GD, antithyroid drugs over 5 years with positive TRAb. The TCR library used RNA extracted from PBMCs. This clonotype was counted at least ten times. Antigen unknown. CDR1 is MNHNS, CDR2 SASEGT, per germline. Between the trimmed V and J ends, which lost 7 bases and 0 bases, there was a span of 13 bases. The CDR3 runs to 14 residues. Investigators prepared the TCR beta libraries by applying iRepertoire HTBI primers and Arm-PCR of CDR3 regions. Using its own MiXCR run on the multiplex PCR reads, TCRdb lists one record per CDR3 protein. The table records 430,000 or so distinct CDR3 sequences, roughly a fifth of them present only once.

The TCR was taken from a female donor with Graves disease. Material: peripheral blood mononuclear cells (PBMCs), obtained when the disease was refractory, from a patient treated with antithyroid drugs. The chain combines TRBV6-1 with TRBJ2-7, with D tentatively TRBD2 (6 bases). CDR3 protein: CASTFRDSSYEQYF. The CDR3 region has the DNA TGTGCCAGCACCTTCCGGGACTCCTCCTACGAGCAGTACTTC.